This record looks at one T cell receptor (beta chain) sequence and its context. The method was immunoSEQ multiplex PCR; TCRdb's version includes in-frame clones alone and lacks a portion of them. The sample lists over 150,000 clones, about 88% occurring once. The data belong to a study of cytomegalovirus exposure and HLA in healthy donors. The CDR3 covers 14 residues. Looked up from germline, CDR1 is SGHVS and CDR2 is FQNEAQ. V was pared by 5 bases and J by 5 bases, with 7 bases of the junction left unmatched. The receptor comes from a man between 18 and 29 years old in good health and CMV-seropositive. The V gene is TRBV7-8, the J gene TRBJ2-5; TRBD2 aligns across 8 bases. Specimen: PBMCs. DNA of the CDR3: TGTGCCAGCAGCCCGGGGGGGGTCCGGGAGACCCAGTACTTC. Its protein product is CASSPGGVRETQYF.